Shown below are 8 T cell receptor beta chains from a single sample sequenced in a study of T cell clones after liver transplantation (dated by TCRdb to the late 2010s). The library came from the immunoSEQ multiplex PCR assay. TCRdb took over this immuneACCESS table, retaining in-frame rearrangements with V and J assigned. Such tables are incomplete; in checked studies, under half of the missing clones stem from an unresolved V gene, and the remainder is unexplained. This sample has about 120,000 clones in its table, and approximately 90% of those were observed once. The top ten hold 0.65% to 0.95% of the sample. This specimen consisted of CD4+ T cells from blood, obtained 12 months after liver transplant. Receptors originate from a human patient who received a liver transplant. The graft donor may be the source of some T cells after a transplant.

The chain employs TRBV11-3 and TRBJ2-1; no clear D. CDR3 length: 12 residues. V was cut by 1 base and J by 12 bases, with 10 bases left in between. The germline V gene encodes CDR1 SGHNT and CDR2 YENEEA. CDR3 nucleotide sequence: TGTGCCAGCAGCTTAGCGGGCAGAGGGCAGTTCTTC. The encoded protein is CASSLAGRGQFF. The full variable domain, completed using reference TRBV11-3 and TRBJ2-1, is EAGVVQSPRYKIIEKKQPVAFWCNPISGHNTLYWYLQNLGQGPELLIRYENEEAVDDSQLPKDRFSAERLKGVDSTLKIQPAELGDSAVYLCASSLAGRGQFFGPGTRLTVL.

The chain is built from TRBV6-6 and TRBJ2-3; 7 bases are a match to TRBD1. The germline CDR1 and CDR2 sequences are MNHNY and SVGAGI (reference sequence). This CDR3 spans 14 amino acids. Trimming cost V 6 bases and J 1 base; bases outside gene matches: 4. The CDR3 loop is CASRQGTGTDTQYF. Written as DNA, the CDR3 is TGTGCCAGCAGACAGGGGACAGGCACAGATACGCAGTATTTT.

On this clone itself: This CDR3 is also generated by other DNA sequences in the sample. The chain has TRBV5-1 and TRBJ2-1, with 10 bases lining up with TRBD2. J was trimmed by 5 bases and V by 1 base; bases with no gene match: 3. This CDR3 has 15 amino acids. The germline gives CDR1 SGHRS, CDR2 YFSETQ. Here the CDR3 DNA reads TGCGCCAGCAGCTTGTTCCTAGCGGGAGACAATGAGCAGTTCTTC. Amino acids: CASSLFLAGDNEQFF.

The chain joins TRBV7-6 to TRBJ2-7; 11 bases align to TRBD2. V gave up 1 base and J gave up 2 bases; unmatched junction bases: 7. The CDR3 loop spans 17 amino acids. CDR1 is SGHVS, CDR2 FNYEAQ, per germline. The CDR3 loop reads CASSLGSGRAGTYEQYF. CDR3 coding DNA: TGTGCCAGCAGCTTAGGTAGCGGGAGGGCAGGGACCTACGAGCAGTACTTC.

The CDR3 DNA sequence: TGTGCCAGCAGCTTTGATAGTCTCTCTGGAAACACCATATATTTT. The encoded protein is CASSFDSLSGNTIYF. The chain uses TRBV5-4 and TRBJ1-3; the D is unclear. This CDR3 region has 15 residues. V lost 2 bases, J lost 0 bases, and 9 bases lay in between. Germline values: CDR1 SGHNT, CDR2 YYREEE (reference sequence).

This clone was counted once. This chain's CDR3 is CASSFLPDSTDTQYF. CDR3 DNA: TGCGCCAGCAGCTTTTTACCCGACTCCACAGATACGCAGTATTTT. The chain joins TRBV5-1 to TRBJ2-3; D gene ambiguous. V was trimmed by 2 bases and J by 2 bases, leaving 12 bases between them. Germline V gives CDR1 SGHRS, CDR2 YFSETQ. This CDR3 has 15 amino acids.

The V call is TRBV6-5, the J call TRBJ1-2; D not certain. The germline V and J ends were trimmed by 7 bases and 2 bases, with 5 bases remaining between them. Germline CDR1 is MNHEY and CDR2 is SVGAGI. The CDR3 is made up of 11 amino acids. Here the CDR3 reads CASKVNYGYTF. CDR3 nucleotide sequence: TGTGCCAGCAAGGTCAACTATGGCTACACCTTC.

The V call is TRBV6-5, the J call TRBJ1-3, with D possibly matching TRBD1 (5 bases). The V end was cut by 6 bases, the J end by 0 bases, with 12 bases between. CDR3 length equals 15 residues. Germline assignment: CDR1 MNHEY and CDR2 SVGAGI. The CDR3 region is CASRGGKSSGNTIYF. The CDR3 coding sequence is TGTGCCAGCAGGGGGGGGAAAAGCTCTGGAAACACCATATATTTT.